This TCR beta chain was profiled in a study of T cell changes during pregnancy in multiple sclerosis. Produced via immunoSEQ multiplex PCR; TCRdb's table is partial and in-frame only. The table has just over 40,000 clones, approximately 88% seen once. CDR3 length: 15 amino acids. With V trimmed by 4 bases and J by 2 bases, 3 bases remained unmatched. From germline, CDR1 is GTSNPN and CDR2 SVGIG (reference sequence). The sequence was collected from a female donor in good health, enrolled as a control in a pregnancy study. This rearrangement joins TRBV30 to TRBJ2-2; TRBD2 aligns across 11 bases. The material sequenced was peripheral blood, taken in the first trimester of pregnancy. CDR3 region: CAWIGTSGNTGELFF. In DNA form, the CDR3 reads TGTGCCTGGATCGGGACTAGCGGAAACACCGGGGAGCTGTTTTTT.